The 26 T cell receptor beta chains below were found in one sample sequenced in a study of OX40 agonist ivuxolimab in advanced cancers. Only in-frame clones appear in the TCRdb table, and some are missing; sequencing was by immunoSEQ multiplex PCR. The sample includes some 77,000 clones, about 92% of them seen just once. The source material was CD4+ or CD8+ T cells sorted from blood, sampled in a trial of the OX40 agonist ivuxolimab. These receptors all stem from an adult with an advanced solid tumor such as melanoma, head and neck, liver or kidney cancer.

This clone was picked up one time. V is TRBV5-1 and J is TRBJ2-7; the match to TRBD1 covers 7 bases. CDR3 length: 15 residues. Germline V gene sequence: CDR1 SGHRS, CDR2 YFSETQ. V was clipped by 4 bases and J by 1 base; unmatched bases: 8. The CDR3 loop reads CASSLGTATSYEQYF. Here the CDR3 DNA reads TGCGCCAGCAGCCTGGGGACAGCAACTTCCTACGAGCAGTACTTC.

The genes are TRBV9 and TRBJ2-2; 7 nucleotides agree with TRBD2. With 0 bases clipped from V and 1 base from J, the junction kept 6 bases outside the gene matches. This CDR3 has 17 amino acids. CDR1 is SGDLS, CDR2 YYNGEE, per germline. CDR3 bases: TGTGCCAGCAGCGTAGCAAGCGGGGAAGTGAACACCGGGGAGCTGTTTTTT. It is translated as CASSVASGEVNTGELFF.

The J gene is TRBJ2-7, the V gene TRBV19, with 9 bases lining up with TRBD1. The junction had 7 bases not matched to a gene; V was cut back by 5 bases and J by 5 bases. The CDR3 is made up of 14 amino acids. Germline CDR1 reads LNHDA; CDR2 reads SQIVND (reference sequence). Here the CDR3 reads CASSFGQGSHEQYF. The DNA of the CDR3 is TGTGCCAGTAGTTTCGGACAGGGGTCCCACGAGCAGTACTTC.

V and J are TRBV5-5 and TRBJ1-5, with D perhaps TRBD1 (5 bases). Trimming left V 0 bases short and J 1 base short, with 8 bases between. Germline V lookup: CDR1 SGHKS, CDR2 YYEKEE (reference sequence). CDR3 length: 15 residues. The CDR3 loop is CASSLGDGSNQPQHF. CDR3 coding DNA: TGTGCCAGCAGCTTGGGGGACGGAAGCAATCAGCCCCAGCATTTT.

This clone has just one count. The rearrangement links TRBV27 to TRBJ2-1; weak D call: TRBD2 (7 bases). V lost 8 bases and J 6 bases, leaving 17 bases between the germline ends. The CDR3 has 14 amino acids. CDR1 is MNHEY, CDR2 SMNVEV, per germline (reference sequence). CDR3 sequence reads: CASRGAPRSNEQFF. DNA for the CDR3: TGTGCCAGCCGGGGGGCCCCTCGTAGCAATGAGCAGTTCTTC.

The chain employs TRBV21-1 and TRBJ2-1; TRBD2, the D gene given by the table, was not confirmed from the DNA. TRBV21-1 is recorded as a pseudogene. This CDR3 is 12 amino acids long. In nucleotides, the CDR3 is TGTGCCAGCAGCAACGCGGTTAATGAGCAGTTCTTC. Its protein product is CASSNAVNEQFF.

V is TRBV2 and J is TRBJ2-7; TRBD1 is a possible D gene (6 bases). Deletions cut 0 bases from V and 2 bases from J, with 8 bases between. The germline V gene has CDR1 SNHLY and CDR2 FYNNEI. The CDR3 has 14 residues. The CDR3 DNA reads TGTGCCAGCAGTGAAGCGGGGGCTGCCTACGAGCAGTACTTC. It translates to CASSEAGAAYEQYF.

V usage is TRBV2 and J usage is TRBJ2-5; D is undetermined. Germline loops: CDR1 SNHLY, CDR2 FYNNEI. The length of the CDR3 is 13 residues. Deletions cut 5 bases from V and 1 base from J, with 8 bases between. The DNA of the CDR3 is TGTGCCAGCAGTAGTCGGACCCAAGAGACCCAGTACTTC. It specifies CASSSRTQETQYF.

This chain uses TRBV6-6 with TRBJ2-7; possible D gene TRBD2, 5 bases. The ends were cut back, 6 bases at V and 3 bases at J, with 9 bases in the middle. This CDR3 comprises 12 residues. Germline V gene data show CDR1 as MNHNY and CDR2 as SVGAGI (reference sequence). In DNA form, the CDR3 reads TGTGCCAGCAGGGACTTCCTCTACGAGCAGTACTTC. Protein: CASRDFLYEQYF.

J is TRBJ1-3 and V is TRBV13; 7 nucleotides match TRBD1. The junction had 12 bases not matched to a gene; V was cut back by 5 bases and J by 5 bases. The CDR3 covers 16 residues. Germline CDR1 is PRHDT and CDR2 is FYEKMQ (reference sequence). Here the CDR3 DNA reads TGTGCCAGCAGCGCCGACAGGGAAAAGAGTAGAAACACCATATATTTT. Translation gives CASSADREKSRNTIYF.

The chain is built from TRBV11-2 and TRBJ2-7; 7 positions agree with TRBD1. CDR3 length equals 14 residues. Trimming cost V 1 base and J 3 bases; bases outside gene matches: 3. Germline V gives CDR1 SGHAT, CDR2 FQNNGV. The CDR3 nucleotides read TGTGCCAGCAGCTTAGGTTCAGGGGGCTACGAGCAGTACTTC. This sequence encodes CASSLGSGGYEQYF.

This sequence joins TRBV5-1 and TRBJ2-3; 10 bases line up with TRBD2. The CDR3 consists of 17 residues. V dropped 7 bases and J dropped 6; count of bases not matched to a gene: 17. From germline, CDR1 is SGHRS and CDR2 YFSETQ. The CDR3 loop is CASQAGWNSGGRDTQYF. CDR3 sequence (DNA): TGCGCCAGCCAAGCCGGGTGGAATAGCGGGGGGCGGGATACGCAGTATTTT. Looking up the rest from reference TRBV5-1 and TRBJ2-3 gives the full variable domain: KAGVTQTPRYLIKTRGQQVTLSCSPISGHRSVSWYQQTPGQGLQFLFEYFSETQRNKGNFPGRFSGRQFSNSRSEMNVSTLELGDSALYLCASQAGWNSGGRDTQYFGPGTRLTVL.

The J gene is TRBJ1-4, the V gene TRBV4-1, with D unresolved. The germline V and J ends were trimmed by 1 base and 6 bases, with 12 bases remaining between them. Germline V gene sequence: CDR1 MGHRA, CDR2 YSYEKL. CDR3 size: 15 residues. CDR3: CASSQGSGGYEKLFF. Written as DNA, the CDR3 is TGCGCCAGCAGCCAAGGCTCGGGAGGCTATGAAAAACTGTTTTTT.

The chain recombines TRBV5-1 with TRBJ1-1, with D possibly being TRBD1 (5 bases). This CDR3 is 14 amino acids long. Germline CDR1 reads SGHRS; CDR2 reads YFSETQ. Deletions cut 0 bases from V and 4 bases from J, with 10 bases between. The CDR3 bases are TGCGCCAGCAGCTTGGGACAGCTTGGCACTGAAGCTTTCTTT. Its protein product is CASSLGQLGTEAFF.

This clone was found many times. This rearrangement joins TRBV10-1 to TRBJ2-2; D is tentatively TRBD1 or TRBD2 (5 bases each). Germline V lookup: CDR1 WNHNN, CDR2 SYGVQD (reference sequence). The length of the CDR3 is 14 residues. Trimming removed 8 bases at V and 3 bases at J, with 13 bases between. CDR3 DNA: TGCGCCAGCCGGGACCCCGGGGACACCGGGGAGCTGTTTTTT. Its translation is CASRDPGDTGELFF.

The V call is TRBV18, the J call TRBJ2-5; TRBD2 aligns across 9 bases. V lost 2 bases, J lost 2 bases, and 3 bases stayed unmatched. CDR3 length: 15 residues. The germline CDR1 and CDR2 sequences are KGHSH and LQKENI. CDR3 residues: CASSPISGGQETQYF. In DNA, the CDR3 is TGTGCCAGCTCACCAATTAGCGGGGGACAAGAGACCCAGTACTTC.

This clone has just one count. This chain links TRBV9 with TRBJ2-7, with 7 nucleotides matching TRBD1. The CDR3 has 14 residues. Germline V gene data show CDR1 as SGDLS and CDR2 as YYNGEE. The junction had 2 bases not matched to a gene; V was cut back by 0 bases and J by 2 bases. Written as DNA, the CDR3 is TGTGCCAGCAGCGTAGAGGGGACAGCCTACGAGCAGTACTTC. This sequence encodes CASSVEGTAYEQYF.

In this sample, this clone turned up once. The chain's CDR3 is CASSPGVETGELFF. For the CDR3, the DNA is TGTGCCAGCAGCCCCGGGGTGGAGACCGGGGAGCTGTTTTTT. V gene TRBV11-3 combines with J gene TRBJ2-2, with D perhaps matching TRBD2 (5 bases). V dropped 5 bases and J dropped 5 bases, with 12 bases sitting between them. Germline V lookup: CDR1 SGHNT, CDR2 YENEEA. The CDR3 runs to 14 residues.

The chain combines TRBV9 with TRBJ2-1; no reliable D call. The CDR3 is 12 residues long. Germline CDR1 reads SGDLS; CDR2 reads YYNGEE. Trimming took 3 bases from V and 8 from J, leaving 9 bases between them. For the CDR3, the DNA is TGTGCCAGCAGCGCTCAGGTCGATGAGCAGTTCTTC. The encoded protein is CASSAQVDEQFF.

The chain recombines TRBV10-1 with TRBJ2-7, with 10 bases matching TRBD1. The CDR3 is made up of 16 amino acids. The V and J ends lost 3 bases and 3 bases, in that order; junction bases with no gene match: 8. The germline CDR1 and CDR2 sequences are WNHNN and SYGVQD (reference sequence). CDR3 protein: CASSDNSGTGVYEQYF. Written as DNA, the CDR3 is TGCGCCAGCAGTGACAATTCCGGGACAGGGGTCTACGAGCAGTACTTC.

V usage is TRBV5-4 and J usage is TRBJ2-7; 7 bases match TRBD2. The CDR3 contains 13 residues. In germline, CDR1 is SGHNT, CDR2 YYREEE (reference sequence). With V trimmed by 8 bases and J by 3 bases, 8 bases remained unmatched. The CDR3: CASRTGGNYEQYF. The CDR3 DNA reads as TGTGCCAGTCGTACGGGGGGAAACTACGAGCAGTACTTC.

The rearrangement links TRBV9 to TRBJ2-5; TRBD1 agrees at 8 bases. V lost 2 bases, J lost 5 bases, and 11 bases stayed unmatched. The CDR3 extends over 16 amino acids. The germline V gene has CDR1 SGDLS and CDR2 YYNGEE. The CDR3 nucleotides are TGTGCCAGCAGCGTCACCGGGACAGGATATTGGGAGACCCAGTACTTC. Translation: CASSVTGTGYWETQYF.

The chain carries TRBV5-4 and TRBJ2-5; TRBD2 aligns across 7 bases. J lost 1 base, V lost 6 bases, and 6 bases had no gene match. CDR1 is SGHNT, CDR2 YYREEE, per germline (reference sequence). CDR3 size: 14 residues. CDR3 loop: CASTGGTVQETQYF. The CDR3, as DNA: TGTGCCAGCACCGGGGGGACGGTCCAAGAGACCCAGTACTTC.

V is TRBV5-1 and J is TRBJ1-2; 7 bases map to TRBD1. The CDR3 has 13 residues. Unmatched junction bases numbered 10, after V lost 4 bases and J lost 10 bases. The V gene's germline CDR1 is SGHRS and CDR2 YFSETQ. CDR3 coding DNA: TGCGCCAGCAGCAGGGAGGACAGGATCGACTACACCTTC. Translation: CASSREDRIDYTF.

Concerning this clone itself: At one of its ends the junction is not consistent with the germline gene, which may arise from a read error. CDR3 region: CASSPAGLYNEQFF. CDR3 bases: TGTGCTAGCAGCCCTGCGGGACTCTACAATGAGCAGTTCTTC. The V and J genes are TRBV7-7 and TRBJ2-1; a weak D match, TRBD2 (6 bases). This CDR3 is built from 14 residues. CDR1 is SSHAT and CDR2 is FNYEAQ in the germline V gene (reference sequence). Together with reference TRBV7-7 and TRBJ2-1, the CDR3 gives the full variable domain: GAGVSQSPRYKVTKRGQDVTLRCDPISSHATLYWYQQALGQGPEFLTYFNYEAQPDKSGLPSDRFSAERPEGSISTLTIQRTEQRDSAMYRCASSPAGLYNEQFFGPGTRLTVL.

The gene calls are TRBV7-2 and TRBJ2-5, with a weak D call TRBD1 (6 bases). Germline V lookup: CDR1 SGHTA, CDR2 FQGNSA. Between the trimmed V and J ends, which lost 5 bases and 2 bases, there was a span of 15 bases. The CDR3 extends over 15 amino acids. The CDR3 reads CASSGPTGAQETQYF. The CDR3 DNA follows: TGTGCCAGCAGCGGGCCGACAGGAGCTCAAGAGACCCAGTACTTC.